The 20 T cell receptor beta chains in this list originate from one sample, sequenced in a study of identical twins. TCRdb redid the calling of the 5' RACE reads with MiXCR, one entry per CDR3 protein. The table shows a few hundred thousand distinct CDR3 sequences, with roughly an eighth occurring only once. Separately, the same data were catalogued under a study of yellow fever vaccine responses in identical twins.

The sample consisted of CD4+ T cells sorted from blood. The receptors were sampled from a woman aged 18-35 years in good health.

The rearrangement links TRBV7-9 to TRBJ2-1, with a weak D call TRBD2 (6 bases). The ends were cut back, 0 bases at V and 1 base at J, with 7 bases in the middle. The V gene's germline CDR1 is SEHNR and CDR2 FQNEAQ (reference sequence). The CDR3 spans 15 residues. CDR3 bases: TGTGCCAGCAGCTTAGCGGAGGGGTCCTACAATGAGCAGTTCTTC. Translating gives CASSLAEGSYNEQFF.

The CDR3 bases are TGTGCCAGCAGTTTCTTTTCGGGAATCAGCAATGAGCAGTTCTTC. Encoded protein: CASSFFSGISNEQFF. This chain connects TRBV28 to TRBJ2-1; perhaps TRBD2 as D (5 bases). The germline V gene has CDR1 MDHEN and CDR2 SYDVKM. The CDR3 length is 15 residues. Trimming removed 3 bases from V and 6 bases from J, with 15 bases in between.

This clonotype was counted a few times. The V call is TRBV20-1, the J call TRBJ2-7; D not certain. V was clipped by 1 base and J by 6 bases, with 10 bases between them. Germline CDR1 reads DFQATT; CDR2 reads SNEGSKA (reference sequence). This CDR3 has 12 amino acids. In nucleotides, the CDR3 is TGCAGTGCTAGAGTTTCTAGTTCCGAGCAGTACTTC. It translates to CSARVSSSEQYF.

This clonotype was seen a few times. V gene TRBV29-1 combines with J gene TRBJ2-2, with 9 bases matching TRBD1. CDR3 length equals 13 residues. The germline CDR1 and CDR2 sequences are SQVTM and ANQGSEA. V shed 7 bases, J shed 7 bases, and the junction held 7 bases outside the gene matches. The CDR3 reads CSAPGQGYGELFF. CDR3 bases: TGCAGCGCACCGGGACAGGGCTACGGGGAGCTGTTTTTT.

This chain connects TRBV5-1 to TRBJ2-7, with 8 bases matching TRBD2. With V trimmed by 4 bases and J by 6 bases, 15 bases remained unmatched. CDR3 length: 16 amino acids. Germline V CDR1 and CDR2: SGHRS, YFSETQ. The CDR3 sequence: CASSPGGARTTLEQYF. Here the CDR3 DNA reads TGCGCCAGCAGCCCGGGGGGGGCGAGGACCACCCTCGAGCAGTACTTC.

This clonotype was detected ten times or more. The rearrangement links TRBV7-9 to TRBJ2-3; tentative D call: TRBD2 (5 bases). The germline gives CDR1 SEHNR, CDR2 FQNEAQ (reference sequence). CDR3 size: 14 residues. V was clipped by 5 bases and J by 6 bases, with 15 bases between them. The CDR3 DNA reads as TGTGCCAGCAGCCCATCCGCGCTAGCCGATACGCAGTATTTT. Amino acid sequence: CASSPSALADTQYF.

The chain combines TRBV6-1 with TRBJ2-7; 7 nucleotides match TRBD1. Germline V gene data show CDR1 as MNHNS and CDR2 as SASEGT. V lost 6 bases, J lost 3 bases, and 5 bases stayed unmatched. The CDR3 is 13 residues long. The CDR3 loop is CASRRQGGYEQYF. The CDR3 nucleotides are TGTGCCAGCAGAAGACAGGGTGGCTACGAGCAGTACTTC.

This clonotype has a handful of counts. This chain links TRBV12-3 or TRBV12-4 with TRBJ1-2; no clear D. Trimming stripped 5 bases from V and 6 bases from J, with 13 bases between. The CDR3 is made up of 13 amino acids. In DNA form, the CDR3 reads TGTGCCAGCAGTAAAACCCGTTTCGATGGCTACACCTTC. Protein sequence: CASSKTRFDGYTF.

The rearrangement uses TRBV29-1 and TRBJ2-2, with 7 positions matching TRBD1. CDR3 length: 14 residues. Germline V gene lookup returns CDR1 SQVTM and CDR2 ANQGSEA. J lost 4 bases, V lost 6 bases, and 8 bases had no gene match. The CDR3 sequence: CSVANRGPTGELFF. CDR3 bases: TGCAGCGTAGCCAACAGGGGCCCCACCGGGGAGCTGTTTTTT.

This clonotype appeared many times. CDR3 residues: CASTGQGARISWQETQYF. The CDR3, as DNA: TGCGCCAGCACTGGACAGGGGGCGAGGATTAGTTGGCAAGAGACCCAGTACTTC. The chain employs TRBV10-2 and TRBJ2-5, with 11 bases matching TRBD1. Losses at the gene ends were 7 bases for V and 2 bases for J; bases not matched to a gene: 15. The CDR3 runs 18 residues. Germline CDR1 WSHSY, CDR2 SAAADI.

This clonotype occurred many times. The chain recombines TRBV5-1 with TRBJ2-2; the D is unclear. This CDR3 is built from 15 residues. Germline V gene sequence: CDR1 SGHRS, CDR2 YFSETQ. Trimming cost V 0 bases and J 0 bases, with 6 bases left between them. The CDR3 reads CASSLAAPNTGELFF. The CDR3, as DNA: TGCGCCAGCAGCTTGGCGGCCCCGAACACCGGGGAGCTGTTTTTT.

This clonotype was seen repeatedly, ten times or more. This rearrangement joins TRBV20-1 to TRBJ2-7; the D gene is possibly TRBD1 (6 bases). CDR1 is DFQATT, CDR2 SNEGSKA, per germline (reference sequence). This CDR3 has 14 amino acids. The V and J ends lost 0 bases and 2 bases respectively, with 11 bases between them. CDR3 residues: CSARELQGAYEQYF. The CDR3 nucleotides read TGCAGTGCTAGAGAGCTACAGGGTGCCTACGAGCAGTACTTC.

This clonotype was seen only a few times. The chain uses TRBV18 and TRBJ2-1; D is possibly TRBD2 (5 bases). The CDR3 loop spans 16 amino acids. Germline lookup yields CDR1 KGHSH and CDR2 LQKENI. Trimming stripped 2 bases from V and 4 bases from J, with 15 bases between. CDR3 DNA sequence: TGTGCCAGCTCACCAGAAAAACTAGGCCTTTACAATGAGCAGTTCTTC. It encodes CASSPEKLGLYNEQFF.

In this sample, this clonotype turned up many times. This chain connects TRBV7-9 to TRBJ1-2, with D maybe TRBD1 (6 bases). The V end lost 4 bases, the J end lost 6 bases, and 12 bases lay between the germline ends. Germline-derived CDR1 and CDR2 are SEHNR and FQNEAQ (reference sequence). This CDR3 has 13 amino acids. As DNA, the CDR3 is TGTGCCAGCAGCTCGGACAGCCTAAATGGCTACACCTTC. The encoded protein is CASSSDSLNGYTF.

The V and J genes are TRBV28 and TRBJ2-7, with 9 bases lining up with TRBD2. Germline V gene sequence: CDR1 MDHEN, CDR2 SYDVKM. The CDR3 sequence is 14 residues long. J was trimmed by 4 bases and V by 7 bases; bases with no gene match: 8. CDR3 DNA: TGTGCCAGCAAGACGGCGGGAGGGGTATACGAGCAGTACTTC. Amino acid sequence: CASKTAGGVYEQYF.

There are a few counts of this clonotype. The chain combines TRBV6-5 with TRBJ2-7, with 8 bases matching TRBD1. Trimming cost V 0 bases and J 3 bases; bases outside gene matches: 4. The CDR3 is 15 residues long. Germline CDR1 MNHEY, CDR2 SVGAGI. DNA for the CDR3: TGTGCCAGCAGTTACTCCAGGGGACAGGTCTACGAGCAGTACTTC. Amino acids: CASSYSRGQVYEQYF.

The chain combines TRBV28 with TRBJ2-7, with TRBD2 identical over 8 bases. V lost 6 bases, J lost 2 bases, and 9 bases stayed unmatched. The CDR3 covers 15 residues. Germline CDR1 is MDHEN and CDR2 is SYDVKM. DNA of the CDR3: TGTGCCAGCAGCCCCGGGGGGGCAGGTCCCTACGAGCAGTACTTC. This gives the protein CASSPGGAGPYEQYF.

The sample holds many counts of this clonotype. V usage is TRBV7-2 and J usage is TRBJ2-7, with D possibly called TRBD1 or TRBD2 (5 bases each). The germline gives CDR1 SGHTA, CDR2 FQGNSA. This CDR3 is 15 amino acids long. The V end was cut by 4 bases, the J end by 5 bases, with 18 bases between. In DNA, the CDR3 is TGTGCCAGCAGCTCCAACCCGGGACGGACGGACGAGCAGTACTTC. Translation: CASSSNPGRTDEQYF.

This clonotype was found a few times. The rearrangement uses TRBV6-2 or TRBV6-3 and TRBJ2-7, with 7 nucleotides matching TRBD2. This CDR3 is 13 amino acids long. V dropped 8 bases and J dropped 6; count of bases not matched to a gene: 10. CDR1 and CDR2 from the germline V gene are MNHEY and SVGEGT. CDR3 nucleotides: TGTGCCAGCCTAACGCGGGAGCGGGGCGAGCAGTACTTC. Its protein product is CASLTRERGEQYF.

This clonotype was picked up a small number of times. The rearrangement uses TRBV15 and TRBJ2-1, with D hard to call. The CDR3 has 13 residues. The germline gives CDR1 LNHNV, CDR2 YYDKDF (reference sequence). Trimming removed 1 base at V and 3 bases at J, with 4 bases between. The CDR3 is CATSRVVYNEQFF. In nucleotides, the CDR3 is TGTGCCACCAGCAGAGTAGTCTACAATGAGCAGTTCTTC.